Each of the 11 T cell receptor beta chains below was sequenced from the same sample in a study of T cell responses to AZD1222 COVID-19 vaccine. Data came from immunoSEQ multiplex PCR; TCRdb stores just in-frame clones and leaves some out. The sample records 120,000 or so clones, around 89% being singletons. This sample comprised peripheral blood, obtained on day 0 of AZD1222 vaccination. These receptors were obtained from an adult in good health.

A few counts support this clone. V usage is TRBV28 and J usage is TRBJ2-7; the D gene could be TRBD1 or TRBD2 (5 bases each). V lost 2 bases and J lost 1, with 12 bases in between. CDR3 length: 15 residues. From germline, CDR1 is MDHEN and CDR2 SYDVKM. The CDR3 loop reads CASSLTSRGSYEQYF. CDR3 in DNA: TGTGCCAGCAGTTTAACCTCGAGGGGTTCCTACGAGCAGTACTTC. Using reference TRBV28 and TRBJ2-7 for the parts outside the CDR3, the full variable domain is DVKVTQSSRYLVKRTGEKVFLECVQDMDHENMFWYRQDPGLGLRLIYFSYDVKMKEKGDIPEGYSVSREKKERFSLILESASTNQTSMYLCASSLTSRGSYEQYFGPGTRLTVT.

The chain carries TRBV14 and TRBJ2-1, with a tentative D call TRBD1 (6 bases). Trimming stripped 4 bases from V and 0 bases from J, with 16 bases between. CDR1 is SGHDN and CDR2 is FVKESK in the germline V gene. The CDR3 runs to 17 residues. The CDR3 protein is CASSRTGSPSSYNEQFF. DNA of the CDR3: TGTGCCAGCAGCCGTACAGGGTCTCCGAGCTCCTACAATGAGCAGTTCTTC.

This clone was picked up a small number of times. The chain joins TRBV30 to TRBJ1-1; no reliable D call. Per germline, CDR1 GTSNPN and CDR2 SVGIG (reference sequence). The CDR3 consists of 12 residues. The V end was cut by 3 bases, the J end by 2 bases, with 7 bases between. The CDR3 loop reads CAWRTPNTEAFF. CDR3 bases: TGTGCCTGGAGGACCCCCAACACTGAAGCTTTCTTT.

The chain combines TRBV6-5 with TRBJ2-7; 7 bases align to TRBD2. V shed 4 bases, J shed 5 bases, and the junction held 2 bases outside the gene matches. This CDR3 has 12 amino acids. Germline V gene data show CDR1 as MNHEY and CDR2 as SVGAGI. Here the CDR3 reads CASSWGGNEQYF. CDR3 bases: TGTGCCAGCAGTTGGGGGGGGAACGAGCAGTACTTC.

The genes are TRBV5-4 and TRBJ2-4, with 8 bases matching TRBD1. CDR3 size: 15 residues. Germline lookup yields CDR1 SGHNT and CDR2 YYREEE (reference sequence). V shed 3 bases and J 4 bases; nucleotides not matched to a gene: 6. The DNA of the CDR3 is TGTGCCAGCAGCTACGAAGGGACAGGAAAAAACATTCAGTACTTC. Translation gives CASSYEGTGKNIQYF.

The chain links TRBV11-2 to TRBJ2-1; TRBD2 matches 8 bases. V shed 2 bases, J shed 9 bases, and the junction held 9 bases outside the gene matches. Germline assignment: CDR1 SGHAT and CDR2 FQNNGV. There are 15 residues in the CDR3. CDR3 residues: CASSLFSGAAGEQFF. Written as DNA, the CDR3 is TGTGCCAGCAGCTTATTTAGCGGGGCGGCGGGTGAGCAGTTCTTC.

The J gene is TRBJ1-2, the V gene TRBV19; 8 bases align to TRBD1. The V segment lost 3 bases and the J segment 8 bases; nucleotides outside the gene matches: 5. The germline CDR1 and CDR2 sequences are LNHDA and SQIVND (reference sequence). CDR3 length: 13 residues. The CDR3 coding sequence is TGTGCCAGTAGTATCGGTCAGGGGGCCGGCTACACCTTC. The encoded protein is CASSIGQGAGYTF. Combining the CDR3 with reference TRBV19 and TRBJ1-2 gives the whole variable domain DGGITQSPKYLFRKEGQNVTLSCEQNLNHDAMYWYRQDPGQGLRLIYYSQIVNDFQKGDIAEGYSVSREKKESFPLTVTSAQKNPTAFYLCASSIGQGAGYTFGSGTRLTVV.

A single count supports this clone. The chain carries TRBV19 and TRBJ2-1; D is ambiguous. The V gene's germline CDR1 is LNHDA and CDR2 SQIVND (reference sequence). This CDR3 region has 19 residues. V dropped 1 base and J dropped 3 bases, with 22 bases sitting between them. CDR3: CASSIALAGFDPRYNEQFF. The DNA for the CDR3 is TGTGCCAGTAGTATAGCCTTGGCAGGCTTTGACCCTCGCTACAATGAGCAGTTCTTC.

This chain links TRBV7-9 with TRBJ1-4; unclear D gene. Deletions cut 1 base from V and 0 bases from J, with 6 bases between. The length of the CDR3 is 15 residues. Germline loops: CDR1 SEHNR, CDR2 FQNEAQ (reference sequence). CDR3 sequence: CASSLVFTTNEKLFF. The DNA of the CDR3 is TGTGCCAGCAGCTTAGTCTTTACAACTAATGAAAAACTGTTTTTT.

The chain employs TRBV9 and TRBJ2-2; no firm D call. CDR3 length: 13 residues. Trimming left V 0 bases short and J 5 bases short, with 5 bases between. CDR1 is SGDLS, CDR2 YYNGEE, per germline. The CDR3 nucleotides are TGTGCCAGCAGCGTAGGGTTAACCGGGGAGCTGTTTTTT. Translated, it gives CASSVGLTGELFF.

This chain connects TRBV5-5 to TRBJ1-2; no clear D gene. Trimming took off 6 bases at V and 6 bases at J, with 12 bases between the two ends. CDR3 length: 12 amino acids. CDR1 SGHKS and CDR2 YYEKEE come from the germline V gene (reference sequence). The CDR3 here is CASNPAADGYTF. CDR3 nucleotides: TGTGCCAGCAACCCTGCGGCGGATGGCTACACCTTC.